This TCR beta chain stems from a study of blood T cell repertoires in COVID-19 (dated by TCRdb to the early 2020s). Describing the broader study: Samples from collaborators originated in the United States, Italy and Spain and spanned both the acute and convalescent phases of COVID-19. Subjects who had been exposed to COVID-19, were actively infected with it, or had recovered from it provided the deeply sampled blood TCRbeta repertoires that made up the dataset. Samples came from the ongoing ImmuneRACE study (first 160 participants) plus 1,254 subjects from 6 global collaborators. The prospective study material was composed of cDNA or gDNA derived from T cells, B-cell-depleted T cells, or PBMCs. The sample metadata nearly always contained a de-identified subject ID, COVID-19 status, age in years and sex. Where HLA class I and class II types were available, the types were taken from metadata supplied by the sample provider, not from assay-based typing. The repertoires were made available in a free public database intended to serve as a resource for research on the immune response to SARS-CoV-2.

The full study reports these points: How much clinical and demographic metadata was included differed by source and by participant, and the metadata was provided uncurated.

TCRbeta CDR3 regions were amplified from genomic DNA by means of the immunoSEQ Assay, a bias-controlled multiplex PCR. Turning to the authors' computational methods: The number of nucleated cells in each sample was estimated from the amplification of reference gene primers within the assay. To quantify the absolute abundance of each unique TCRbeta CDR3 rearrangement, sequence reads were collapsed and filtered. Productive Simpson clonality was computed per sample as the square root of Simpson's diversity index over productive rearrangements. TCRdb obtained this table from immuneACCESS and retained in-frame rearrangements with V and J assigned. These tables miss some clones; where compared with another copy, unresolved V genes account for less than half of the shortfall, and the remainder is unexplained. From that table come the V and J calls and clone size; the DNA was used to work out D and trimming. The sample table shows tens of thousands of clones, and over 60% are seen once. The ten largest account for around 2.3% of the sample.

V gives up 3 bases and J gives up 4 bases, and the segment between their germline ends measures 15 bases. Inclusive of the bounding cysteine and phenylalanine, the CDR3 is 15 residues long. CDR3 DNA only is kept here, 45 bases in frame from base 1. CDR1 MGHRA and CDR2 YSYEKL are derived from the germline V gene. On this clone itself: The antigen this receptor binds is unknown. Per-nucleotide qualities are absent, and no much larger clonotype sits a single base away.

At one collaborating source in Seattle, patients were enrolled during active infection and were followed longitudinally through the course of disease. Each collaborating institution followed its own protocols to collect whole blood in K2EDTA tubes. For TCRbeta analysis, collaborators shipped samples in one of three forms: frozen whole blood, isolated PBMCs, or DNA extracted from either of those sample types. The source material was peripheral blood. The clonotype comes from a man in his sixties or seventies with COVID-19, enrolled during active disease. The V and J genes are TRBV4-1 and TRBJ1-1; 6 matching bases give a weak D call of TRBD1. The CDR3 amino acid sequence is: CASSQQDSMITEAFF. The DNA is as follows: TGCGCCAGCAGCCAGCAGGACAGCATGATCACTGAAGCTTTCTTT.